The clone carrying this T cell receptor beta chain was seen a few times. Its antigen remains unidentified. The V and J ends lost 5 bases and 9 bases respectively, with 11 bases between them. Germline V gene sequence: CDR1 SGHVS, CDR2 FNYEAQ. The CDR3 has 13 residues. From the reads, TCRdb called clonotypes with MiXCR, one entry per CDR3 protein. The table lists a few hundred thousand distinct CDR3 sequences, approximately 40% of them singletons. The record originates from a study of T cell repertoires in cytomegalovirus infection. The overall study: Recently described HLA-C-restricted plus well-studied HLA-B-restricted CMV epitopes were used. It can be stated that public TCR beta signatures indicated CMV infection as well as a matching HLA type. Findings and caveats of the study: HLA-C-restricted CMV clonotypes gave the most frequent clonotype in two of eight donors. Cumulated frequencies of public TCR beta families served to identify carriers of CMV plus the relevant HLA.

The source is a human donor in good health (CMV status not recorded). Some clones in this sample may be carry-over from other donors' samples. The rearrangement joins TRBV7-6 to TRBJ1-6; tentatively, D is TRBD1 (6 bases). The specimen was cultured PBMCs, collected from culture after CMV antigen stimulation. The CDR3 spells CASSPDSSSPLHF. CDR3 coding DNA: TGTGCCAGCAGCCCGGACAGCAGTTCACCCCTCCACTTT.